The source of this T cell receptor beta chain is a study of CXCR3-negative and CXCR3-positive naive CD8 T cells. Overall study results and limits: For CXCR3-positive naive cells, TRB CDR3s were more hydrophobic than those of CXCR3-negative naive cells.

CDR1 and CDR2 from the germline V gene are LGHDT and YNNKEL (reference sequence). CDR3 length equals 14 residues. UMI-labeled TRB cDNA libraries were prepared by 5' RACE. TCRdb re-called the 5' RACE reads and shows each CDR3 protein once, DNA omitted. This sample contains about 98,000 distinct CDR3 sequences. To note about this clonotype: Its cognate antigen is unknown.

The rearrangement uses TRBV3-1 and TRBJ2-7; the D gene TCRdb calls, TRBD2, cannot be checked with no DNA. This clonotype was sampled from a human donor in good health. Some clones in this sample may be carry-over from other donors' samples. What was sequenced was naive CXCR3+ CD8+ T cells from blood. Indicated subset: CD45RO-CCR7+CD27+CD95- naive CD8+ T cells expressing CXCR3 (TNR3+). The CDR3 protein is CASSSGTSGYEQYF.